The subject of this entry is one T cell receptor beta chain. What it recognizes is unknown. This sample was taken from a study of T cell responses to AZD1222 COVID-19 vaccine. CDR1 and CDR2 from the germline V gene are SGDLS and YYNGEE. This CDR3 has 16 amino acids. V lost 5 bases, J lost 0 bases, and 10 bases stayed unmatched. Overall study results and limits: Receipt of two AZD1222 doses was followed by a rise in Spike-specific TCR breadth and depth. No day 14 peak samples; only post-peak repertoires were characterized.

The repertoire was sequenced with immunoSEQ multiplex PCR; TCRdb's copy has only in-frame clones and lacks some. The sample lists about 180,000 clones, 80% to 90% occurring once. The chain carries TRBV9 and TRBJ1-1; 7 bases align to TRBD1. Sequences were derived from peripheral blood, sampled on day 0 of AZD1222 vaccination. The origin of this receptor is an adult in good health. This chain's CDR3 is CASRPGDSGMNTEAFF. CDR3 coding DNA: TGTGCCAGCAGGCCAGGGGACAGCGGTATGAACACTGAAGCTTTCTTT. Looking up the rest from reference TRBV9 and TRBJ1-1 gives the full variable domain: DSGVTQTPKHLITATGQRVTLRCSPRSGDLSVYWYQQSLDQGLQFLIQYYNGEERAKGNILERFSAQQFPDLHSELNLSSLELGDSALYFCASRPGDSGMNTEAFFGQGTRLTVV.